This entry is about one T cell receptor beta chain. Antigen unknown. The protocol was immunoSEQ multiplex PCR, while the TCRdb copy is restricted to in-frame clones and leaves out a portion. The table records under 130,000 clones, roughly four fifths of them present only once. The CDR3 covers 14 residues. The sample is drawn from a study of T cell clones after liver transplantation. The wider study: Blood was drawn pre-transplant, before withdrawal, and after full or failed withdrawal. Study-level results: Rather than being deleted, graft donor-reactive T cells may have moved into the graft.

The chain employs TRBV21-1 and TRBJ2-1; the D call TRBD1 from the table was never checked on the DNA. TRBV21-1 is reported as a pseudogene. The sample consisted of CD4+ T cells from blood, taken approximately 45 months after liver transplant. The origin of this receptor is a human patient who received a liver transplant. The T cells may partly be graft donor cells. The CDR3, as DNA: TGTGCCAGCAGCAATGACAGGTTAAACAATGAGCAGTTCTTC. Amino acid sequence: CASSNDRLNNEQFF.